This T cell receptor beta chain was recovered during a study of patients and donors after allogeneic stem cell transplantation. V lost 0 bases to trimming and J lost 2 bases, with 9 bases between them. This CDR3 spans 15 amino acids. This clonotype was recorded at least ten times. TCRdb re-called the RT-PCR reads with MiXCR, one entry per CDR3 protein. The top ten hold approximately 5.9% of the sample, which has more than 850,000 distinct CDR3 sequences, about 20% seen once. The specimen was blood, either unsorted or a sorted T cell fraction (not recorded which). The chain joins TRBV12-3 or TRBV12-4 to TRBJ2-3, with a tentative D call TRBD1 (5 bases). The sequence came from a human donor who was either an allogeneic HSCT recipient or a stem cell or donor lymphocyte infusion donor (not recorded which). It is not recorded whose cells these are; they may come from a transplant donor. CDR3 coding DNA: TGTGCCAGCAGTTTAGCCCAGGGATACACAGATACGCAGTATTTT. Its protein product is CASSLAQGYTDTQYF.